This T cell receptor (beta chain) is drawn from a study of OX40 agonist ivuxolimab in advanced cancers. Autoimmune disease history or systemic immunosuppression led to patients being barred. Study outcomes and limitations: Blood T cells, both CD4+ and CD8+, expanded clonally by week 6 at 0.1 to 3.0 mg/kg.

Only in-frame clones appear in the TCRdb table, and some are missing; sequencing was by immunoSEQ multiplex PCR. The table includes about 55,000 clones, under 85% detected once. Notes on this clone: No antigen is known for it.

Sequenced material: CD4+ or CD8+ T cells sorted from blood, taken in a trial of the OX40 agonist ivuxolimab. This TCR was recovered from an adult with an advanced solid tumor such as melanoma, head and neck, liver or kidney cancer.

The CDR3 loop is CASGTGTYNEQFF. As DNA, the CDR3 is TGTGCTAGTGGCACCGGGACTTACAATGAGCAGTTCTTC. This chain links TRBV12-5 with TRBJ2-1, with D tentatively TRBD2 (6 bases). V was pared by 6 bases and J by 4 bases, with 10 bases between. The germline gives CDR1 LGHNT, CDR2 FRNRAP. The CDR3 is 13 amino acids.